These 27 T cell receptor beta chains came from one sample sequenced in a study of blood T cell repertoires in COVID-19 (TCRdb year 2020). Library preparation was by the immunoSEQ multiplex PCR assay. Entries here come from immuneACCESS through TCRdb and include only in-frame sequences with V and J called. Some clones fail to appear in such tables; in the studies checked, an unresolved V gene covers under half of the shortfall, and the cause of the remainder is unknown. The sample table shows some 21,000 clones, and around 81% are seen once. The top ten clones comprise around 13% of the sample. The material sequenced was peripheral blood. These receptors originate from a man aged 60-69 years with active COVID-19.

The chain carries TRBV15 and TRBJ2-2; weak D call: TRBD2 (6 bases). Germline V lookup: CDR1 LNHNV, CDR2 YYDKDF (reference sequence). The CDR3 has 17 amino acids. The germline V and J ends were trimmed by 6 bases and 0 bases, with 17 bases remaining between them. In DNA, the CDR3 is TGTGCCACCAGTCGGGCAGTAGCGGAGCCGAACACCGGGGAGCTGTTTTTT. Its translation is CATSRAVAEPNTGELFF.

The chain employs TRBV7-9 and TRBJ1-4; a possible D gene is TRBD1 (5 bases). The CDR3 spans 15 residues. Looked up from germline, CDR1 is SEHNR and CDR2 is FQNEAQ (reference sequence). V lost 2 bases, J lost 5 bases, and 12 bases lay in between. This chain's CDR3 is CASSLLGRWNEKLFF. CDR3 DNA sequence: TGTGCCAGCAGCTTATTGGGGCGGTGGAATGAAAAACTGTTTTTT.

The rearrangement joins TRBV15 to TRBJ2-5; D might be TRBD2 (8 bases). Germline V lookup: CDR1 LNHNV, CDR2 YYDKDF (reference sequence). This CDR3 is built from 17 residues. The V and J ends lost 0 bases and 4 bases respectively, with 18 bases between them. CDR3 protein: CATSRDKGAGGVETQYF. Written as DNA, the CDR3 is TGTGCCACCAGCAGAGATAAGGGGGCGGGAGGTGTAGAGACCCAGTACTTC.

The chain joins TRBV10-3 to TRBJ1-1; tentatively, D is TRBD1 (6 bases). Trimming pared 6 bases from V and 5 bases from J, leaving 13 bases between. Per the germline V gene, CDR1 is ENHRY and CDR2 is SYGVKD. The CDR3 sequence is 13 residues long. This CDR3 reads CAIRIGGGTEAFF. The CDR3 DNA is TGTGCCATCAGGATTGGGGGCGGTACTGAAGCTTTCTTT.

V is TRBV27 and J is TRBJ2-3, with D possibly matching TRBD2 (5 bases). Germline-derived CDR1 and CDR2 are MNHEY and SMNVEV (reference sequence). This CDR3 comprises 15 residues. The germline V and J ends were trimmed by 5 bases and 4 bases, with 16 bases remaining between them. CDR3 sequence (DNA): TGTGCCAGCAGTCTCGGGGTTTATCCCTCAGATACGCAGTATTTT. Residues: CASSLGVYPSDTQYF.

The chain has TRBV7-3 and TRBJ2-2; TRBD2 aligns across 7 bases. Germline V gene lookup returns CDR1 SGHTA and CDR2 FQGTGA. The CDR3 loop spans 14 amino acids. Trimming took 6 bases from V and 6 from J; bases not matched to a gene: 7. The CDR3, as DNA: TGTGCCAGCAGGGAGACGGCGGGGGCCGGGGAGCTGTTTTTT. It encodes CASRETAGAGELFF.

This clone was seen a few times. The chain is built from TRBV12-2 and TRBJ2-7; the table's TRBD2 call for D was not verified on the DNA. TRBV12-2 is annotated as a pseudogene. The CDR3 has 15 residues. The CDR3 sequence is CASRLGGAGDSEQYF. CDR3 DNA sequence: TGTGCAAGTCGCTTAGGGGGAGCGGGAGACTCCGAGCAGTACTTC.

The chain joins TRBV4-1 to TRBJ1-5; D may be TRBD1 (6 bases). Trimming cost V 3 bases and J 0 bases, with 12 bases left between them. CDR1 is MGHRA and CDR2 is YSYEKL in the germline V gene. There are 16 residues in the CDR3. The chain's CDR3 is CASSQRPGDSNQPQHF. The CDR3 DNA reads TGCGCCAGCAGCCAGAGACCAGGGGATAGCAATCAGCCCCAGCATTTT.

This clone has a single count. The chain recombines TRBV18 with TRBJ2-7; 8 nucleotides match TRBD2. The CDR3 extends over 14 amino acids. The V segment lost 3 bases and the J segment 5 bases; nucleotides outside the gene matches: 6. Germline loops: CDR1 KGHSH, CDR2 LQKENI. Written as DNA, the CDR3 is TGTGCCAGCTCACCCATACTAGCGGTGGACGAGCAGTACTTC. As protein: CASSPILAVDEQYF.

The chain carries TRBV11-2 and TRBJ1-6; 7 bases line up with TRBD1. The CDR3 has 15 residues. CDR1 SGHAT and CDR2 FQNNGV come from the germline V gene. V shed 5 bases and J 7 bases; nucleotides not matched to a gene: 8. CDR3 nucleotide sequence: TGTGCCAGCAGCCCGGGACAGAACACGAATTCACCCCTCCACTTT. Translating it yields CASSPGQNTNSPLHF.

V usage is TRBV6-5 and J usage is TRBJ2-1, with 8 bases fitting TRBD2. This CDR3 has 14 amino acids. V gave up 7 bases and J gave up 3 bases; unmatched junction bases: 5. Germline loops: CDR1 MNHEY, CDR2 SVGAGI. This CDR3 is CASIPAGGYNEQFF. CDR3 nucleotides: TGTGCCAGCATCCCGGCGGGGGGCTACAATGAGCAGTTCTTC.

The CDR3: CASSVADRTYEQYF. CDR3 bases: TGTGCCAGCAGCGTAGCGGACAGAACCTACGAGCAGTACTTC. The V gene is TRBV9, the J gene TRBJ2-7, with a possible D match to TRBD1 (6 bases). V gave up 0 bases and J gave up 2 bases, with 9 bases separating them. The CDR3 is 14 amino acids. Germline assignment: CDR1 SGDLS and CDR2 YYNGEE.

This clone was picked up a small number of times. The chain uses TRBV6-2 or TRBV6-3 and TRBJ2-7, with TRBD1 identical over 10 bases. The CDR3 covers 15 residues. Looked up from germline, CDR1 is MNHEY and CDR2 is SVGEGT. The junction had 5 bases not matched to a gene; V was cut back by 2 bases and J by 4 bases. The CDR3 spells CASSYGDRGSYEQYF. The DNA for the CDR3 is TGTGCCAGCAGTTACGGGGACAGGGGAAGTTACGAGCAGTACTTC.

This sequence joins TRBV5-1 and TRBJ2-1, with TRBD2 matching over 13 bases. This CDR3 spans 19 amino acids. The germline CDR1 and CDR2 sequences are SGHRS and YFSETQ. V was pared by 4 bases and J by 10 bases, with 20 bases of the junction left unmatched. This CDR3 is CASSAHSLTSGRASGEQFF. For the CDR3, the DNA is TGCGCCAGCAGCGCGCACTCCCTTACTAGCGGGAGGGCCTCGGGAGAGCAGTTCTTC.

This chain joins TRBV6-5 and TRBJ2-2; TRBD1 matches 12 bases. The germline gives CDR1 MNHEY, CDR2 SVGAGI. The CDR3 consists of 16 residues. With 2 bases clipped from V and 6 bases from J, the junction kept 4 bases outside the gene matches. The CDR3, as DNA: TGTGCCAGCAGTTACGTTGGGACAGGGGGCGCCGGGGAGCTGTTTTTT. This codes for CASSYVGTGGAGELFF.

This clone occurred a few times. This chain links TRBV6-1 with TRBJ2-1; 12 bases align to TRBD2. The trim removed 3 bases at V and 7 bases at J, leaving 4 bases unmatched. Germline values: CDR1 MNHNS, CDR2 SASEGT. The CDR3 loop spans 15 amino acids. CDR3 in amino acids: CASSELAGGPNEQFF. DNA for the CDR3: TGTGCCAGCAGTGAGCTAGCGGGAGGGCCAAATGAGCAGTTCTTC.

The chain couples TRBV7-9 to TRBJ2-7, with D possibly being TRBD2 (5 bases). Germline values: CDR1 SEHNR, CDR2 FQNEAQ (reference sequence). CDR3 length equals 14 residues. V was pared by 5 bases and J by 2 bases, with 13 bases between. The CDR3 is CASSPGIWPYEQYF. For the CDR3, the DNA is TGTGCCAGCAGCCCCGGGATCTGGCCCTACGAGCAGTACTTC.

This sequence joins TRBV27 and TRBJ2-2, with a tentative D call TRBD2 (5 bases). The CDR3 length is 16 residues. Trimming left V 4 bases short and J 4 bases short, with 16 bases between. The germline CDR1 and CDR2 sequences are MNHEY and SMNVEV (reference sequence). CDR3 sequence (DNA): TGTGCCAGCAGTTCCTCCCCATCCGCGGGCACCGGGGAGCTGTTTTTT. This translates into CASSSSPSAGTGELFF.

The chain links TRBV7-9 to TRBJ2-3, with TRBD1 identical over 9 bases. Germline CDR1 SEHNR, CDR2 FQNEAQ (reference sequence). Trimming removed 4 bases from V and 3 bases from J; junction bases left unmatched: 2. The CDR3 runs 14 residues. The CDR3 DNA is TGTGCCAGCAGCTCCGACAGGGGGACAGATACGCAGTATTTT. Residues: CASSSDRGTDTQYF.

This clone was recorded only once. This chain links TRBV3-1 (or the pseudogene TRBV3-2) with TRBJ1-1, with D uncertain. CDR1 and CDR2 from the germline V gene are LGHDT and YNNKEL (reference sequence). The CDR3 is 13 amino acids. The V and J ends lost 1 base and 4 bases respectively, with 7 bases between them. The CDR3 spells CASSQGEATEAFF. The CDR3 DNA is TGTGCCAGCAGCCAAGGTGAGGCCACTGAAGCTTTCTTT.

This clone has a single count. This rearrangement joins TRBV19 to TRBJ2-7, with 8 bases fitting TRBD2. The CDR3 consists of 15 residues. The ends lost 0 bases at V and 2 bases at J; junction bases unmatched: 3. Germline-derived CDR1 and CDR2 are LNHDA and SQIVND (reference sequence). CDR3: CASSIESSGTYEQYF. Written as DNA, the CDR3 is TGTGCCAGTAGTATAGAGAGTAGCGGGACCTACGAGCAGTACTTC.

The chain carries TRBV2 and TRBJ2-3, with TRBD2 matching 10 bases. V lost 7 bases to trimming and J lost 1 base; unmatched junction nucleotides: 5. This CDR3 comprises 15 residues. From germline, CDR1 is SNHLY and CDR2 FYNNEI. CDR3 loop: CASNRLAGGTDTQYF. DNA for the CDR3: TGTGCCAGCAACCGACTAGCGGGTGGCACAGATACGCAGTATTTT. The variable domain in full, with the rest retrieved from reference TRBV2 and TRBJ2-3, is EPEVTQTPSHQVTQMGQEVILRCVPISNHLYFYWYRQILGQKVEFLVSFYNNEISEKSEIFDDQFSVERPDGSNFTLKIRSTKLEDSAMYFCASNRLAGGTDTQYFGPGTRLTVL.

CDR3 sequence: CASSFLLGRETQYF. In nucleotides, the CDR3 is TGTGCCAGCAGCTTCTTGCTAGGAAGGGAGACCCAGTACTTC. The rearrangement links TRBV11-3 to TRBJ2-5; D is unresolved. Germline assignment: CDR1 SGHNT and CDR2 YENEEA. V was clipped by 3 bases and J by 5 bases, with 13 bases between them. This CDR3 has 14 amino acids.

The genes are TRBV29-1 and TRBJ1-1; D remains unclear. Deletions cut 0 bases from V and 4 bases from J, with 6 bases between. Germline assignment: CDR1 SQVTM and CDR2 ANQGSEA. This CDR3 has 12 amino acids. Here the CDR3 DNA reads TGCAGCGTTGAAGATGAGGGCACTGAAGCTTTCTTT. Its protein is CSVEDEGTEAFF.

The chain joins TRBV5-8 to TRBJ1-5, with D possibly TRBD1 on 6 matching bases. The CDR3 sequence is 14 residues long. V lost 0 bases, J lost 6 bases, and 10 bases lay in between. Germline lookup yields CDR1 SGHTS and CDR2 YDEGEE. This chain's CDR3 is CASSLGGGFQPQHF. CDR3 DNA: TGTGCCAGCAGCTTGGGGGGGGGCTTTCAGCCCCAGCATTTT.

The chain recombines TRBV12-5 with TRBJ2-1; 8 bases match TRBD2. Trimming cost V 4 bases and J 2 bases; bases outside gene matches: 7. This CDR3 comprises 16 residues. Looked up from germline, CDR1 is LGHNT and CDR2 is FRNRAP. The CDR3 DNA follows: TGTGCTAGTGGTTCCCGCGGGGGGATAGCCTACAATGAGCAGTTCTTC. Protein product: CASGSRGGIAYNEQFF.

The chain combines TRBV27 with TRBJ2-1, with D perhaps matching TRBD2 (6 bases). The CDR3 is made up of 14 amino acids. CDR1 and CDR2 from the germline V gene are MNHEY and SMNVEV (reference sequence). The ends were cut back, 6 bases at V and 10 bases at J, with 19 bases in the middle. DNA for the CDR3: TGTGCCAGCAGGGACCCTATTAGCGGCCGGGAGCAGTTCTTC. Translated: CASRDPISGREQFF.